The rows below give T cell receptor beta chains drawn from one sample of a study of CD8+ T cells in alopecia areata. TCRdb's copy holds only in-frame clones and misses some; the assay was immunoSEQ multiplex PCR. This sample carries more than 85,000 clones, roughly 42% of them seen once, and the ten largest clones take around 0.8%. The sequenced material came from CD4+ T cells sorted from blood. The source of these receptors is a human donor with alopecia areata. The CDR3 runs from the conserved cysteine through the conserved F or W. Fields, in order: clone size, V gene, J gene, D gene, CDR3 protein, CDR3 DNA. The D gene is left open where the match is weak. Only part of the rows carry a size: once, few, many, or a class if the clone is expanded.

clone_size: -
v_call: TRBV11-2
j_call: TRBJ2-5
d_call: TRBD2
cdr3_aa: CASSLSSGSTETQYF
cdr3_nt: TGTGCCAGCAGCTTAAGTAGCGGGAGCACAGAGACCCAGTACTTC

clone_size: -
v_call: TRBV30
j_call: TRBJ1-5
d_call: -
cdr3_aa: CAWSRGGGSQPQHF
cdr3_nt: TGTGCCTGGAGCAGGGGAGGGGGAAGTCAGCCCCAGCATTTT

clone_size: few
v_call: TRBV7-9
j_call: TRBJ2-5
d_call: TRBD2
cdr3_aa: CASSLLSGGGETQYF
cdr3_nt: TGTGCCAGCAGCCTACTAAGCGGGGGAGGAGAGACCCAGTACTTC

clone_size: few
v_call: TRBV7-2
j_call: TRBJ2-3
d_call: -
cdr3_aa: CASSLGQSTDTQYF
cdr3_nt: TGTGCCAGCAGCTTAGGACAGAGCACAGATACGCAGTATTTT

clone_size: -
v_call: TRBV5-1
j_call: TRBJ2-7
d_call: -
cdr3_aa: CASSFRGRAYEQYF
cdr3_nt: TGCGCCAGCAGCTTTAGGGGGAGGGCCTACGAGCAGTACTTC

clone_size: once
v_call: TRBV6-1
j_call: TRBJ2-6
d_call: -
cdr3_aa: CASSGGISGANVLTF
cdr3_nt: TGTGCCAGCAGTGGTGGCATTTCTGGGGCCAACGTCCTGACTTTC

clone_size: few
v_call: TRBV19
j_call: TRBJ1-5
d_call: -
cdr3_aa: CASNQWGEGQPQHF
cdr3_nt: TGTGCCAGTAATCAGTGGGGAGAAGGGCAGCCCCAGCATTTT

clone_size: -
v_call: TRBV7-2
j_call: TRBJ2-5
d_call: -
cdr3_aa: CASSLGQSRETQYF
cdr3_nt: TGTGCCAGCTCCCTGGGCCAGTCCCGGGAGACCCAGTACTTC

clone_size: -
v_call: TRBV29-1
j_call: TRBJ2-2
d_call: TRBD1
cdr3_aa: CSVERQGEKTGELFF
cdr3_nt: TGCAGCGTTGAGAGACAGGGGGAAAAAACCGGGGAGCTGTTTTTT

clone_size: -
v_call: TRBV2
j_call: TRBJ2-1
d_call: TRBD1
cdr3_aa: CASSGDREAVF
cdr3_nt: TGTGCCAGCAGTGGGGACAGGGAAGCGGTCTTC

clone_size: -
v_call: TRBV11-2
j_call: TRBJ2-7
d_call: -
cdr3_aa: CASSLRGTGYEQYF
cdr3_nt: TGTGCCAGCAGCTTACGGGGTACGGGTTACGAGCAGTACTTC

clone_size: -
v_call: TRBV30
j_call: TRBJ1-2
d_call: -
cdr3_aa: CAWSVQPDGYTF
cdr3_nt: TGTGCCTGGAGTGTACAGCCGGATGGCTACACCTTC

clone_size: -
v_call: TRBV27
j_call: TRBJ1-3
d_call: TRBD1
cdr3_aa: CASSLTGAGNTIYF
cdr3_nt: TGTGCCAGCAGTCTGACAGGGGCTGGAAACACCATATATTTT

clone_size: -
v_call: TRBV29-1
j_call: TRBJ2-1
d_call: -
cdr3_aa: CSVLTPQQFF
cdr3_nt: TGCAGCGTTCTAACACCCCAGCAGTTCTTC

clone_size: few
v_call: TRBV29-1
j_call: TRBJ1-1
d_call: -
cdr3_aa: CSVVVPWATEAFF
cdr3_nt: TGCAGCGTTGTGGTCCCTTGGGCCACTGAAGCTTTCTTT

clone_size: -
v_call: TRBV6-6
j_call: TRBJ2-1
d_call: TRBD2
cdr3_aa: CASSRPGLRYNEQFF
cdr3_nt: TGTGCCAGCAGCCGCCCGGGACTACGATACAATGAGCAGTTCTTC

clone_size: -
v_call: TRBV29-1
j_call: TRBJ2-1
d_call: TRBD2
cdr3_aa: CSVDRTLAGGPSSYNEQFF
cdr3_nt: TGCAGCGTCGACAGGACCTTAGCGGGGGGACCGAGCTCCTACAATGAGCAGTTCTTC

clone_size: -
v_call: TRBV29-1
j_call: TRBJ2-7
d_call: TRBD2
cdr3_aa: CSVVLAGVITYEQYF
cdr3_nt: TGCAGCGTTGTCCTAGCGGGAGTGATTACCTACGAGCAGTACTTC

clone_size: -
v_call: TRBV30
j_call: TRBJ2-2
d_call: -
cdr3_aa: CAWTRRNTGELFF
cdr3_nt: TGTGCCTGGACTCGGAGGAACACCGGGGAGCTGTTTTTT

clone_size: once
v_call: TRBV27
j_call: TRBJ2-1
d_call: TRBD2
cdr3_aa: CASRSSGSNEQFF
cdr3_nt: TGTGCCAGCAGATCGAGCGGGAGTAATGAGCAGTTCTTC

clone_size: few
v_call: TRBV29-1
j_call: TRBJ1-1
d_call: -
cdr3_aa: CSVEVLYDTEAFF
cdr3_nt: TGCAGCGTTGAAGTCCTCTACGATACTGAAGCTTTCTTT

clone_size: few
v_call: TRBV5-1
j_call: TRBJ2-2
d_call: -
cdr3_aa: CASSFGHTNTGELFF
cdr3_nt: TGCGCCAGCAGCTTCGGACACACGAACACCGGGGAGCTGTTTTTT

clone_size: -
v_call: TRBV2
j_call: TRBJ2-5
d_call: TRBD1
cdr3_aa: CASGGRDSQETQYF
cdr3_nt: TGTGCCAGCGGAGGCCGGGACAGCCAAGAGACCCAGTACTTC

clone_size: -
v_call: TRBV29-1
j_call: TRBJ1-4
d_call: TRBD1
cdr3_aa: CSVRRDRGHEKLFF
cdr3_nt: TGCAGCGTGCGTCGGGACAGGGGACATGAAAAACTGTTTTTT

clone_size: -
v_call: TRBV7-8
j_call: TRBJ2-5
d_call: TRBD2
cdr3_aa: CASSFWRGDGKQTQYF
cdr3_nt: TGTGCCAGCAGCTTCTGGCGGGGGGATGGGAAACAGACCCAGTACTTC

clone_size: few
v_call: TRBV5-1
j_call: TRBJ2-5
d_call: -
cdr3_aa: CASSVGAAVETQYF
cdr3_nt: TGCGCCAGCAGTGTTGGGGCAGCGGTAGAGACCCAGTACTTC

clone_size: few
v_call: TRBV7-2
j_call: TRBJ2-5
d_call: -
cdr3_aa: CASSSGLGGETQYF
cdr3_nt: TGTGCCAGCAGCTCTGGACTAGGGGGAGAGACCCAGTACTTC

clone_size: -
v_call: TRBV4-1
j_call: TRBJ2-3
d_call: TRBD1
cdr3_aa: CASSRGQGSDTQYF
cdr3_nt: TGCGCCAGCAGCCGCGGACAGGGTTCAGATACGCAGTATTTT

clone_size: few
v_call: TRBV29-1
j_call: TRBJ2-7
d_call: TRBD1
cdr3_aa: CSVAPRQGSYEQYF
cdr3_nt: TGCAGCGTTGCCCCAAGACAGGGGAGCTACGAGCAGTACTTC

clone_size: medium-sized
v_call: TRBV19
j_call: TRBJ2-5
d_call: TRBD2
cdr3_aa: CASSISGLRQETQYF
cdr3_nt: TGTGCCAGTAGTATATCGGGACTACGACAAGAGACCCAGTACTTC

clone_size: -
v_call: TRBV15
j_call: TRBJ2-1
d_call: -
cdr3_aa: CATSRPGIGAGSYNEQFF
cdr3_nt: TGTGCCACCAGCCGTCCAGGTATTGGGGCCGGCTCCTACAATGAGCAGTTCTTC

clone_size: -
v_call: TRBV5-1
j_call: TRBJ2-7
d_call: -
cdr3_aa: CASSSSYEQYF
cdr3_nt: TGCGCCAGCAGCTCTTCCTACGAGCAGTACTTC

clone_size: -
v_call: TRBV28
j_call: TRBJ2-7
d_call: TRBD2
cdr3_aa: CASSPSGRNAYEQYF
cdr3_nt: TGTGCCAGCAGTCCTAGCGGGAGGAACGCCTACGAGCAGTACTTC

clone_size: -
v_call: TRBV29-1
j_call: TRBJ1-4
d_call: -
cdr3_aa: CSGQVFEKLFF
cdr3_nt: TGCAGCGGACAGGTTTTTGAAAAACTGTTTTTT

clone_size: few
v_call: TRBV14
j_call: TRBJ1-4
d_call: -
cdr3_aa: CASSQDLGFNEKLFF
cdr3_nt: TGTGCCAGCAGCCAAGATCTCGGCTTTAATGAAAAACTGTTTTTT

clone_size: -
v_call: TRBV29-1
j_call: TRBJ2-1
d_call: -
cdr3_aa: CSVLGARVSYNEQFF
cdr3_nt: TGCAGCGTTTTAGGGGCGCGGGTCTCCTACAATGAGCAGTTCTTC

clone_size: few
v_call: TRBV29-1
j_call: TRBJ2-3
d_call: -
cdr3_aa: CSVEGAGIIETDTQYF
cdr3_nt: TGCAGCGTTGAAGGGGCAGGGATAATCGAAACAGATACGCAGTATTTT

clone_size: -
v_call: TRBV23-1
j_call: TRBJ2-7
d_call: TRBD1
cdr3_aa: CASSRGTGDYEQYF
cdr3_nt: TGCGCCAGCAGTCGCGGGACAGGGGATTACGAGCAGTACTTC

clone_size: few
v_call: TRBV5-6
j_call: TRBJ2-1
d_call: -
cdr3_aa: CASSPETSTYNEQFF
cdr3_nt: TGTGCCAGCAGCCCGGAGACATCGACCTACAATGAGCAGTTCTTC

clone_size: -
v_call: TRBV5-4
j_call: TRBJ1-6
d_call: TRBD1
cdr3_aa: CASSPVRDRGSPLHF
cdr3_nt: TGTGCCAGCAGTCCTGTGCGGGACAGGGGTTCACCCCTCCACTTT

clone_size: -
v_call: TRBV29-1
j_call: TRBJ1-4
d_call: TRBD1
cdr3_aa: CSVKRTGVSEKLFF
cdr3_nt: TGCAGCGTTAAGAGGACAGGGGTTAGTGAAAAACTGTTTTTT

clone_size: -
v_call: TRBV5-4
j_call: TRBJ1-2
d_call: -
cdr3_aa: CASSLGIGGYTF
cdr3_nt: TGTGCCAGCAGCTTGGGAATAGGTGGCTACACCTTC

clone_size: -
v_call: TRBV10-1
j_call: TRBJ2-1
d_call: -
cdr3_aa: CASRAGLADEQFF
cdr3_nt: TGCGCCAGCAGAGCAGGGCTTGCCGATGAGCAGTTCTTC

clone_size: many
v_call: TRBV29-1
j_call: TRBJ2-2
d_call: -
cdr3_aa: CSARVTGELFF
cdr3_nt: TGCAGCGCCAGGGTCACCGGGGAGCTGTTTTTT

clone_size: -
v_call: TRBV5-6
j_call: TRBJ2-5
d_call: -
cdr3_aa: CASSLLQQETQYF
cdr3_nt: TGTGCCAGCAGCTTGCTACAGCAAGAGACCCAGTACTTC

clone_size: -
v_call: TRBV30
j_call: TRBJ1-1
d_call: -
cdr3_aa: CAWIPGLSNTEAFF
cdr3_nt: TGTGCCTGGATCCCGGGACTCTCAAACACTGAAGCTTTCTTT

clone_size: many
v_call: TRBV28
j_call: TRBJ1-1
d_call: TRBD1
cdr3_aa: CASSQHTGGAREAFF
cdr3_nt: TGTGCCAGCAGCCAACATACAGGGGGGGCTCGCGAAGCTTTCTTT

clone_size: medium-sized
v_call: TRBV21-1
j_call: TRBJ1-5
d_call: -
cdr3_aa: CASSKDVIFSNQPQHF
cdr3_nt: TGTGCCAGCAGCAAAGACGTGATCTTTAGCAATCAGCCCCAGCATTTT

clone_size: -
v_call: TRBV29-1
j_call: TRBJ2-7
d_call: -
cdr3_aa: CSGRKGDEQYF
cdr3_nt: TGCAGCGGAAGAAAGGGTGACGAGCAGTACTTC

clone_size: -
v_call: TRBV29-1
j_call: TRBJ2-5
d_call: TRBD2
cdr3_aa: CSVALAGSLQETQYF
cdr3_nt: TGCAGCGTGGCACTAGCGGGAAGTCTCCAAGAGACCCAGTACTTC

clone_size: -
v_call: TRBV2
j_call: TRBJ2-5
d_call: -
cdr3_aa: CASRARVRETQYF
cdr3_nt: TGTGCCAGCAGAGCCAGGGTCCGAGAGACCCAGTACTTC

clone_size: -
v_call: TRBV7-2
j_call: TRBJ1-2
d_call: TRBD1
cdr3_aa: CASSSLSTGSYTF
cdr3_nt: TGTGCCAGCAGCTCACTATCGACAGGGAGCTACACCTTC

clone_size: -
v_call: TRBV7-2
j_call: TRBJ1-1
d_call: -
cdr3_aa: CASSLVAGDGAFF
cdr3_nt: TGTGCCAGCAGCTTAGTCGCCGGGGATGGGGCTTTCTTT

clone_size: few
v_call: TRBV20-1
j_call: TRBJ1-2
d_call: -
cdr3_aa: CSAPNSYGYTF
cdr3_nt: TGCAGTGCTCCAAACAGCTATGGCTACACCTTC

clone_size: few
v_call: TRBV29-1
j_call: TRBJ2-1
d_call: -
cdr3_aa: CSVGPSGNNEQFF
cdr3_nt: TGCAGCGTGGGTCCTTCCGGGAACAATGAGCAGTTCTTC

clone_size: -
v_call: TRBV10-2
j_call: TRBJ2-1
d_call: TRBD2
cdr3_aa: CASSEQLGEGFF
cdr3_nt: TGCGCCAGCAGTGAGCAGCTCGGGGAGGGGTTCTTC

clone_size: -
v_call: TRBV29-1
j_call: TRBJ2-2
d_call: TRBD2
cdr3_aa: CSAITSGSNTGELFF
cdr3_nt: TGCAGCGCGATAACTAGCGGGAGCAACACCGGGGAGCTGTTTTTT

clone_size: -
v_call: TRBV6-5
j_call: TRBJ2-4
d_call: -
cdr3_aa: CASSRGPKNIQYF
cdr3_nt: TGTGCCAGCAGCAGGGGACCCAAAAACATTCAGTACTTC

clone_size: few
v_call: TRBV30
j_call: TRBJ2-3
d_call: -
cdr3_aa: CAWSPSTDTQYF
cdr3_nt: TGTGCCTGGAGTCCTAGCACAGATACGCAGTATTTT

clone_size: few
v_call: TRBV28
j_call: TRBJ1-2
d_call: -
cdr3_aa: CASSFFSLRQNYGYTF
cdr3_nt: TGTGCCAGCAGTTTTTTTTCCCTCAGACAGAACTATGGCTACACCTTC